The 2 T cell receptor beta chains below were found in one sample sequenced in a study of blood T cell repertoires in COVID-19. The protocol was immunoSEQ multiplex PCR, while the TCRdb copy is restricted to in-frame clones and leaves out a portion. The repertoire holds 65,000 or so clones, with 81% as singletons. The sequenced sample consisted of peripheral blood. The receptors here all came from a woman between 65 and 79 years old with acute or convalescent COVID-19.

The rearrangement links TRBV9 to TRBJ2-7; TRBD2 matches at 7 bases. The junction had 5 bases not matched to a gene; V was cut back by 2 bases and J by 0 bases. Per the germline V gene, CDR1 is SGDLS and CDR2 is YYNGEE. The CDR3 contains 15 residues. This CDR3 reads CASSVSWDYSYEQYF. CDR3 sequence (DNA): TGTGCCAGCAGCGTTTCGTGGGACTACTCCTACGAGCAGTACTTC. The whole variable domain, filled in from reference TRBV9 and TRBJ2-7, reads DSGVTQTPKHLITATGQRVTLRCSPRSGDLSVYWYQQSLDQGLQFLIQYYNGEERAKGNILERFSAQQFPDLHSELNLSSLELGDSALYFCASSVSWDYSYEQYFGPGTRLTVT.

The J gene is TRBJ1-2, the V gene TRBV7-2, with 8 bases aligning to TRBD1. This CDR3 spans 15 amino acids. Germline-derived CDR1 and CDR2 are SGHTA and FQGNSA. V was pared by 5 bases and J by 4 bases, with 9 bases of the junction left unmatched. CDR3 sequence (DNA): TGTGCCAGCAGCCCCGGGACAGGAGTTATCTATGGCTACACCTTC. Its protein is CASSPGTGVIYGYTF.